This section outlines one T cell receptor beta chain sequence together with its context. The data derive from a study of blood T cell repertoires in COVID-19. Study in general: Whether acute or convalescent, the COVID-19 samples came from the United States, Italy and Spain. In each case, the material was cDNA or gDNA derived from T cells, B-cell-depleted T cells, or PBMCs.

Per the authors' pipeline: For nucleated cells, counts were estimated from reference gene primer amplification. Method: immunoSEQ multiplex PCR; TCRdb's copy keeps in-frame clones and lacks some. From that table come the V and J calls and clone size; the DNA was used to work out D and trimming. The sample records 80,000 to 95,000 clones, around 90% being singletons. V was clipped by 6 bases and J by 3 bases; unmatched bases: 4. The germline V gene encodes CDR1 MNHNY and CDR2 SVGAGI (reference sequence). The CDR3 is 15 amino acids. Sequencing was performed on peripheral blood. The genes are TRBV6-6 and TRBJ2-2, with TRBD2 identical over 10 bases. This sequence originates from a human donor with active COVID-19. The donor label of this sample is uncertain. DNA of the CDR3: TGTGCCAGCAGGGTAGCGGGGGGCGACACCGGGGAGCTGTTTTTT. Protein sequence: CASRVAGGDTGELFF.